This T cell receptor beta chain is from a study of blood T cell repertoires in COVID-19. Whole-study context: PBMCs, B-cell-depleted T cells, or T cells were the source of the cDNA or gDNA that made up the material.

Under the authors' procedure: The assay estimated nucleated cells by amplifying reference gene primers. Profiling relied on immunoSEQ multiplex PCR, and the TCRdb table lists in-frame clones only, not all of them. V and J calls and clone size are those listed in that table; D and trimming were worked out from the DNA. The table includes 250,000 or so clones, roughly four fifths detected once. The V segment lost 6 bases and the J segment 5 bases; nucleotides outside the gene matches: 13. The CDR3 is 15 residues long. Per the germline V gene, CDR1 is SGDLS and CDR2 is YYNGEE. The origin of this receptor is a man aged 25-45 years who had recovered from COVID-19. The gene calls are TRBV9 and TRBJ2-5, with 7 bases that match TRBD2. Sequenced input: peripheral blood. CDR3 loop: CASNKGSVGGETQYF. The DNA of the CDR3 is TGTGCCAGCAACAAAGGATCCGTCGGGGGGGAGACCCAGTACTTC.